The present TCR beta chain was sequenced within a study of T-cell reconstitution after alpha-beta-depleted transplantation in children. The CDR3 has 16 amino acids. Germline values: CDR1 MNHEY, CDR2 SVGEGT. After removal of 6 bases from V and 3 bases from J, the junction contained 8 bases not matched to a gene. Unique molecular identifiers were incorporated into the prepared TCRbeta library. A single record per CDR3 protein comes from TCRdb applying MiXCR to the PCR reads. The profile shows fewer than 400,000 distinct CDR3 sequences, 20% of them singletons. This material consisted of PBMCs from the stem cell graft donor, taken from the stem cell graft. The TCR sequence derives from a human donor who donated a stem cell graft to a child with acute myeloid leukemia. This rearrangement joins TRBV6-2 or TRBV6-3 to TRBJ2-1, with 10 nucleotides matching TRBD2. The CDR3 DNA follows: TGTGCCAGCAGACTCCGTGCTAGCGGGAGCTACAATGAGCAGTTCTTC. Protein sequence: CASRLRASGSYNEQFF.